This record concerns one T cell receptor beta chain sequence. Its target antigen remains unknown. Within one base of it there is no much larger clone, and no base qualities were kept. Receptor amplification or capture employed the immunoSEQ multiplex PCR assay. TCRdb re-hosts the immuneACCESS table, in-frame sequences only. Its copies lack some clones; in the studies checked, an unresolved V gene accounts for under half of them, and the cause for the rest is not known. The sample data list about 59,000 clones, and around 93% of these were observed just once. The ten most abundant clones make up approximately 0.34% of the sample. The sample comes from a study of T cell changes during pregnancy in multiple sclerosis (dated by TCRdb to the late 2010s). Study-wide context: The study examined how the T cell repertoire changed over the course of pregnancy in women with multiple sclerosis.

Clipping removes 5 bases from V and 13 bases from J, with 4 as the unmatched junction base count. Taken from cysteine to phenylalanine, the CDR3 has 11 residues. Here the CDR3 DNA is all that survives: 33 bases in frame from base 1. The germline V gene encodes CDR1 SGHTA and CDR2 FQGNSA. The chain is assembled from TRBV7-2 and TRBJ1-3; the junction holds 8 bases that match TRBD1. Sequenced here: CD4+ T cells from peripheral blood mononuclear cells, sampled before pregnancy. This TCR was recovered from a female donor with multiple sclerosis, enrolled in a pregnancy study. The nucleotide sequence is TGTGCCAGCAGCCCTGGACAGGGTATATATTTT. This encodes CASSPGQGIYF.